This T cell receptor beta chain emerged from a study of T-cell memory formation after mild COVID-19. Whole-study findings and limits: Mostly located in CM and EM were contracting CD4+ clones, with contracting CD8+ clones located in EMRA.

CDR3 length: 14 amino acids. Germline CDR1 is SEHNR and CDR2 is FQNEAQ (reference sequence). The V and J ends lost 1 base and 7 bases respectively, with 13 bases between them. TCRdb re-analysed the 5' RACE reads in MiXCR, keeping a single row per CDR3 protein. The sample consists of roughly 89,000 distinct CDR3 sequences, approximately 16% of them appearing once. On this clonotype: Its specificity is not known.

The genes are TRBV7-9 and TRBJ1-1, with D hard to call. Specimen: PBMCs or a T cell subset sorted from them (not recorded which). The TCR was taken from a man aged 18 to 30 who had mild COVID-19 (a few samples of this study predate the infection). Cell type and time point are not known. CDR3 residues: CASSLVPGSLEAFF. Written as DNA, the CDR3 is TGTGCCAGCAGCTTAGTCCCCGGGAGCCTTGAAGCTTTCTTT.